Listed here are 27 T cell receptor beta chains from one sample, sequenced in a study of graft-versus-host responses after intestinal transplantation. The table came from immunoSEQ multiplex PCR; TCRdb's copy has only in-frame clones and leaves some out. The sample holds about 64,000 clones, roughly nine tenths seen once. For these receptors, no antigen is known. The sequenced sample was unstimulated CD8+ T cells sorted from spleen or lymph node cells, obtained before transplant. The receptor set was obtained from a human donor who was the organ donor for an intestinal transplant.

CDR3 sequence (DNA): TGTGCCAGCAGCTCTTTTGAGGAGCAGTACTTC. Its protein product is CASSSFEEQYF. This chain joins TRBV11-2 and TRBJ2-7; D is ambiguous. This CDR3 contains 11 residues. Germline CDR1 and CDR2: SGHAT and FQNNGV. The V gene lost 4 bases and the J gene lost 7 bases, with 8 bases spanning the gap.

The V call is TRBV5-1, the J call TRBJ2-7; D uncertain. Trimming shortened V by 1 base and J by 0 bases, and 8 bases separated the two germline ends. Germline values: CDR1 SGHRS, CDR2 YFSETQ. The CDR3 consists of 14 residues. This CDR3 reads CASSLYSGSYEQYF. The CDR3 DNA sequence: TGCGCCAGCAGCTTGTACTCGGGCTCCTACGAGCAGTACTTC.

The V call is TRBV2, the J call TRBJ2-7; D gene ambiguous. The CDR3 extends over 13 amino acids. The V gene's germline CDR1 is SNHLY and CDR2 FYNNEI. The V and J ends lost 3 bases and 0 bases respectively, with 6 bases between them. In DNA, the CDR3 is TGTGCCAGCAGTGACGGTAACTCCTACGAGCAGTACTTC. It specifies CASSDGNSYEQYF.

The chain recombines TRBV14 with TRBJ2-1; TRBD2 might be the D (6 bases). V shed 0 bases and J shed 0 bases, with 18 bases lying between them. This CDR3 is 19 amino acids long. Germline CDR1 reads SGHDN; CDR2 reads FVKESK. The CDR3 DNA is TGTGCCAGCAGCCAAGAGGGACGGGAGAGGCCCTTCTCCTACAATGAGCAGTTCTTC. Protein: CASSQEGRERPFSYNEQFF.

This rearrangement joins TRBV7-6 to TRBJ2-3, with D possibly being TRBD2 (6 bases). The CDR3 has 16 residues. The germline V gene has CDR1 SGHVS and CDR2 FNYEAQ. The ends were cut back, 5 bases at V and 2 bases at J, with 17 bases in the middle. The CDR3 sequence: CASSPHPLATTDTQYF. CDR3 coding DNA: TGTGCCAGCAGCCCTCACCCCCTAGCGACCACAGATACGCAGTATTTT.

V usage is TRBV7-2 and J usage is TRBJ2-7; 15 positions agree with TRBD2. This CDR3 is built from 16 residues. The germline CDR1 and CDR2 sequences are SGHTA and FQGNSA. Trimming cost V 5 bases and J 6 bases; bases outside gene matches: 8. The CDR3 loop is CASSARGTSGRSEQYF. The CDR3 DNA follows: TGTGCCAGCAGCGCCCGGGGGACTAGCGGGAGGTCCGAGCAGTACTTC.

The chain recombines TRBV30 with TRBJ2-7, with D unclear. CDR1 GTSNPN and CDR2 SVGIG come from the germline V gene (reference sequence). Trimming shortened V by 4 bases and J by 5 bases, and 12 bases separated the two germline ends. The CDR3 has 12 residues. In nucleotides, the CDR3 is TGTGCCTGGACCCAAGTCCGCGACGAGCAGTACTTC. This encodes CAWTQVRDEQYF.

V and J are TRBV28 and TRBJ2-7; 11 bases fit TRBD2. CDR1 and CDR2 (germline): MDHEN, SYDVKM. The V and J ends lost 11 bases and 4 bases, in that order; junction bases with no gene match: 10. There are 14 residues in the CDR3. CDR3 protein: CASQASGRRYEQYF. The CDR3 DNA is TGTGCCTCCCAGGCTAGCGGGAGGAGATACGAGCAGTACTTC.

The chain combines TRBV19 with TRBJ1-1; D possibly corresponds to TRBD1 (6 bases). Deletions cut 10 bases from V and 4 bases from J, with 10 bases between. CDR1 is LNHDA, CDR2 SQIVND, per germline (reference sequence). There are 11 residues in the CDR3. The CDR3 reads CATQGGTEAFF. The CDR3 DNA follows: TGTGCCACCCAAGGGGGCACTGAAGCTTTCTTT.

The genes are TRBV6-1 and TRBJ1-5, with 9 bases aligning to TRBD1. Germline V CDR1 and CDR2: MNHNS, SASEGT. The CDR3 length is 15 residues. J gave up 5 bases and V 4 bases, and 6 bases lay outside the gene matches. The CDR3 here is CASSVTGTGYQPQHF. CDR3 bases: TGTGCCAGCAGTGTCACCGGGACAGGGTATCAGCCCCAGCATTTT.

The chain couples TRBV27 to TRBJ1-2, with 9 nucleotides matching TRBD1. Germline V gene data show CDR1 as MNHEY and CDR2 as SMNVEV (reference sequence). The CDR3 totals 18 residues. The trim removed 5 bases at V and 2 bases at J, leaving 15 bases unmatched. CDR3 DNA sequence: TGTGCCAGCAGTCCGCTCCTGTCGGGGACAGGGTGGAACTATGGCTACACCTTC. It encodes CASSPLLSGTGWNYGYTF.

This clone was seen a single time. The chain carries TRBV5-1 and TRBJ2-1; 8 positions match TRBD2. The CDR3 contains 15 residues. Unmatched junction bases numbered 3, after V lost 1 base and J lost 3 bases. Looked up from germline, CDR1 is SGHRS and CDR2 is YFSETQ. The CDR3 is CASSLSGTSYNEQFF. The CDR3 coding sequence is TGCGCCAGCAGCTTGTCGGGGACTAGCTACAATGAGCAGTTCTTC.

V gene TRBV27 combines with J gene TRBJ2-2, with TRBD2 matching over 9 bases. V lost 3 bases, J lost 2 bases, and 10 bases stayed unmatched. Per germline, CDR1 MNHEY and CDR2 SMNVEV (reference sequence). The CDR3 spans 18 residues. The CDR3, as DNA: TGTGCCAGCAGTTTGGCGGGAGGGGACAGCCTAAACACCGGGGAGCTGTTTTTT. As protein: CASSLAGGDSLNTGELFF.

The chain has TRBV5-4 and TRBJ2-1; TRBD1 matches at 7 bases. The junction had 2 bases not matched to a gene; V was cut back by 8 bases and J by 6 bases. CDR3 length equals 11 residues. Germline V gives CDR1 SGHNT, CDR2 YYREEE (reference sequence). DNA of the CDR3: TGTGCCAGTCAGGGGGTCAATGAGCAGTTCTTC. This encodes CASQGVNEQFF.

The CDR3 DNA sequence: TGTGCCAGTAGTCCGGGACACCTGAGCTCCTACGAGCAGTACTTC. Translating gives CASSPGHLSSYEQYF. V is TRBV19 and J is TRBJ2-7; TRBD1 might be the D (6 bases). The V gene's germline CDR1 is LNHDA and CDR2 SQIVND (reference sequence). The CDR3 has 15 amino acids. V was clipped by 5 bases and J by 0 bases, with 14 bases between them.

The chain carries TRBV5-1 and TRBJ1-1; TRBD1 matches 7 bases. Trimming at V came to 0 bases and at J to 1 base, leaving 0 bases not matched to a gene. The germline gives CDR1 SGHRS, CDR2 YFSETQ. The CDR3 length is 14 residues. The CDR3 is CASSLDRGNTEAFF. DNA for the CDR3: TGCGCCAGCAGCTTGGACAGGGGGAACACTGAAGCTTTCTTT.

The chain is built from TRBV5-1 and TRBJ2-7; 9 nucleotides agree with TRBD1. Trimming removed 7 bases from V and 4 bases from J; junction bases left unmatched: 9. Germline V gene lookup returns CDR1 SGHRS and CDR2 YFSETQ. The CDR3 extends over 14 amino acids. CDR3 bases: TGCGCCAGCGGAGCCGGGACAGGGATATACGAGCAGTACTTC. As protein: CASGAGTGIYEQYF.

In its sample, this clone was seen once. This chain links TRBV19 with TRBJ2-2; D is unresolved. The CDR3 is 14 amino acids. The V end was cut by 0 bases, the J end by 2 bases, with 4 bases between. CDR1 LNHDA and CDR2 SQIVND come from the germline V gene (reference sequence). CDR3 residues: CASSIDLNTGELFF. CDR3 sequence (DNA): TGTGCCAGTAGTATAGACTTAAACACCGGGGAGCTGTTTTTT.

The J gene is TRBJ2-1, the V gene TRBV5-6, with a possible D match to TRBD2 (6 bases). Germline V gene lookup returns CDR1 SGHDT and CDR2 YYEEEE. This CDR3 comprises 15 residues. V gave up 2 bases and J gave up 5 bases, with 14 bases separating them. CDR3 protein: CASSFFGTVNNEQFF. The DNA of the CDR3 is TGTGCCAGCAGCTTTTTTGGGACTGTTAACAATGAGCAGTTCTTC.

The V and J genes are TRBV27 and TRBJ1-2; 7 bases line up with TRBD1. With V trimmed by 2 bases and J by 2 bases, 11 bases remained unmatched. This CDR3 has 17 amino acids. Germline assignment: CDR1 MNHEY and CDR2 SMNVEV (reference sequence). DNA of the CDR3: TGTGCCAGCAGTTTAACCGCGGAGGGACAGTTGAACTATGGCTACACCTTC. Translated, it gives CASSLTAEGQLNYGYTF.

This clone was recorded only once. The chain has TRBV4-2 and TRBJ2-1; perhaps TRBD2 as D (5 bases). The CDR3 has 14 residues. CDR1 is LGHNA and CDR2 is YNFKEQ in the germline V gene. V shed 2 bases and J shed 0 bases, with 5 bases lying between them. Written as DNA, the CDR3 is TGTGCCAGCAGCCAAACTAGCTCCTACAATGAGCAGTTCTTC. Translation gives CASSQTSSYNEQFF.

CDR3 sequence reads: CSVEADNLVTEAFF. CDR3 DNA sequence: TGCAGCGTTGAAGCTGACAACCTTGTGACTGAAGCTTTCTTT. This chain connects TRBV29-1 to TRBJ1-1; D remains ambiguous. This CDR3 is 14 amino acids long. The V end lost 1 base, the J end lost 5 bases, and 14 bases lay between the germline ends. Looked up from germline, CDR1 is SQVTM and CDR2 is ANQGSEA.

This clone was seen once. The chain carries TRBV14 and TRBJ2-7; maybe TRBD1 (6 bases). Trimming removed 0 bases at V and 1 base at J, with 13 bases between. Germline CDR1 SGHDN, CDR2 FVKESK. The CDR3 contains 16 residues. The chain's CDR3 is CASSQDRYRGSYEQYF. In DNA form, the CDR3 reads TGTGCCAGCAGCCAAGATCGGTATAGGGGGTCCTACGAGCAGTACTTC.

Only one count was recorded for this clone. The rearrangement links TRBV2 to TRBJ2-7; D perhaps matches TRBD2 (5 bases). CDR1 and CDR2 from the germline V gene are SNHLY and FYNNEI. V lost 1 base, J lost 2 bases, and 9 bases lay in between. The CDR3 loop spans 14 amino acids. The CDR3 nucleotides read TGTGCCAGCAGTGAAGAGCGGCTGACCTACGAGCAGTACTTC. Translated, it gives CASSEERLTYEQYF. The whole variable domain, filled in from reference TRBV2 and TRBJ2-7, reads EPEVTQTPSHQVTQMGQEVILRCVPISNHLYFYWYRQILGQKVEFLVSFYNNEISEKSEIFDDQFSVERPDGSNFTLKIRSTKLEDSAMYFCASSEERLTYEQYFGPGTRLTVT.

The chain is built from TRBV10-3 and TRBJ2-3; 12 bases line up with TRBD2. Looked up from germline, CDR1 is ENHRY and CDR2 is SYGVKD. Trimming cost V 6 bases and J 2 bases; bases outside gene matches: 6. The CDR3 consists of 16 residues. This CDR3 reads CAISGLAGIYTDTQYF. CDR3 DNA: TGTGCCATCAGCGGACTAGCGGGAATTTACACAGATACGCAGTATTTT.

This chain uses TRBV28 with TRBJ2-7, with 9 bases that match TRBD1. This CDR3 is built from 17 residues. Per germline, CDR1 MDHEN and CDR2 SYDVKM. V was clipped by 1 base and J by 0 bases; unmatched bases: 7. DNA of the CDR3: TGTGCCAGCAGTTTATTCTCCGGGACAGGGTTCTCCTACGAGCAGTACTTC. Amino acid sequence: CASSLFSGTGFSYEQYF.

This clone was seen only once. V and J are TRBV2 and TRBJ1-4, with D hard to call. Germline assignment: CDR1 SNHLY and CDR2 FYNNEI. Trimming pared 4 bases from V and 8 bases from J, leaving 11 bases between. This CDR3 has 13 residues. The CDR3 sequence is CASSVGFPEKLFF. The DNA of the CDR3 is TGTGCCAGCAGTGTGGGCTTCCCAGAAAAACTGTTTTTT.